The rows below give T cell receptor beta chains drawn from one sample of a study of beta chain features in type 1 diabetes. Profiled with immunoSEQ multiplex PCR; TCRdb holds only in-frame clones, not every one. The table records roughly 500,000 clones, 30% of them present only once. The sequencing sample was made of naive CD4+ T cells from blood. These receptors were collected from a man between 18 and 35 years old in good health. Each CDR3 is given with its conserved first and last residue. D genes are given only for firm matches. Rows may omit the clone size; those that give it use once, few, many or a size class.

size,V,J,D,CDR3,DNA
few,TRBV14,TRBJ2-3,.,CASSQQKQRRITDTQYF,TGTGCCAGCAGCCAACAGAAACAGCGGAGGATCACAGATACGCAGTATTTT
.,TRBV15,TRBJ2-1,.,CATSRRRLDNNEQFF,TGTGCCACCAGCCGACGGAGACTAGATAACAATGAGCAGTTCTTC
.,TRBV9,TRBJ2-7,TRBD1,CASSNRGQGSYEQYF,TGTGCCAGCAGCAACCGCGGACAGGGGTCCTACGAGCAGTACTTC
few,TRBV29-1,TRBJ2-2,.,CSVDLGRTGELFF,TGCAGCGTCGACCTGGGGCGGACCGGGGAGCTGTTTTTT
few,TRBV5-4,TRBJ2-3,.,CASSRDPGDTQYF,TGTGCCAGCAGCCGTGATCCAGGGGATACGCAGTATTTT
.,TRBV4-2,TRBJ2-5,TRBD2,CASSQERGGQETQYF,TGTGCCAGCAGCCAGGAGCGGGGGGGACAAGAGACCCAGTACTTC
few,TRBV30,TRBJ1-1,.,CAWSTSGMNTEAFF,TGTGCCTGGAGTACATCAGGCATGAACACTGAAGCTTTCTTT
few,TRBV30,TRBJ2-3,.,CAWSRAIRTDTQYF,TGTGCCTGGAGTCGCGCGATCAGGACAGATACGCAGTATTTT
.,TRBV5-1,TRBJ2-1,.,CASSSTEEEQFF,TGCGCCAGCAGCTCGACAGAGGAGGAGCAGTTCTTC
few,TRBV27,TRBJ2-1,TRBD2,CASTRLAGLSYNEQFF,TGTGCCAGCACCCGACTAGCGGGCCTATCCTACAATGAGCAGTTCTTC
few,TRBV4-3,TRBJ2-7,TRBD1,CASSQGGGDRETTQQYF,TGCGCCAGCAGCCAAGGTGGAGGGGACAGGGAGACAACTCAGCAGTACTTC